The clone carrying this T cell receptor beta chain came up many times. Its antigen is as yet unknown. This record comes from a study of post-analysis software for immune sequencing data. For the study at large: The disease courses covered relapsing-remitting, secondary progressive and progressive-relapsing multiple sclerosis.

Study-level points and caveats: The F measure placed samples prepared in the same batch into strongly shared clusters. Relative to controls, patients had a handful of TRBV segments at higher frequency, with TRBV5-6, TRBV5-1 and TRBV20-1 among these.

V was trimmed by 0 bases and J by 0 bases, leaving 4 bases between them. The CDR3 sequence is 14 residues long. Germline V CDR1 and CDR2: SGHRS, YFSETQ. Unique molecular identifiers were present in the TCR beta cDNA libraries. TCRdb fed the PCR reads into MiXCR, producing one record per CDR3 protein. Among around 200,000 distinct CDR3 sequences listed, over 25% were seen once. The chain combines TRBV5-1 with TRBJ2-1; D ambiguous. The TCR comes from a girl under 18 with multiple sclerosis. The source material was blood. The CDR3 protein is CASSLASSYNEQFF. The CDR3 region has the DNA TGCGCCAGCAGCTTGGCAAGCTCCTACAATGAGCAGTTCTTC.